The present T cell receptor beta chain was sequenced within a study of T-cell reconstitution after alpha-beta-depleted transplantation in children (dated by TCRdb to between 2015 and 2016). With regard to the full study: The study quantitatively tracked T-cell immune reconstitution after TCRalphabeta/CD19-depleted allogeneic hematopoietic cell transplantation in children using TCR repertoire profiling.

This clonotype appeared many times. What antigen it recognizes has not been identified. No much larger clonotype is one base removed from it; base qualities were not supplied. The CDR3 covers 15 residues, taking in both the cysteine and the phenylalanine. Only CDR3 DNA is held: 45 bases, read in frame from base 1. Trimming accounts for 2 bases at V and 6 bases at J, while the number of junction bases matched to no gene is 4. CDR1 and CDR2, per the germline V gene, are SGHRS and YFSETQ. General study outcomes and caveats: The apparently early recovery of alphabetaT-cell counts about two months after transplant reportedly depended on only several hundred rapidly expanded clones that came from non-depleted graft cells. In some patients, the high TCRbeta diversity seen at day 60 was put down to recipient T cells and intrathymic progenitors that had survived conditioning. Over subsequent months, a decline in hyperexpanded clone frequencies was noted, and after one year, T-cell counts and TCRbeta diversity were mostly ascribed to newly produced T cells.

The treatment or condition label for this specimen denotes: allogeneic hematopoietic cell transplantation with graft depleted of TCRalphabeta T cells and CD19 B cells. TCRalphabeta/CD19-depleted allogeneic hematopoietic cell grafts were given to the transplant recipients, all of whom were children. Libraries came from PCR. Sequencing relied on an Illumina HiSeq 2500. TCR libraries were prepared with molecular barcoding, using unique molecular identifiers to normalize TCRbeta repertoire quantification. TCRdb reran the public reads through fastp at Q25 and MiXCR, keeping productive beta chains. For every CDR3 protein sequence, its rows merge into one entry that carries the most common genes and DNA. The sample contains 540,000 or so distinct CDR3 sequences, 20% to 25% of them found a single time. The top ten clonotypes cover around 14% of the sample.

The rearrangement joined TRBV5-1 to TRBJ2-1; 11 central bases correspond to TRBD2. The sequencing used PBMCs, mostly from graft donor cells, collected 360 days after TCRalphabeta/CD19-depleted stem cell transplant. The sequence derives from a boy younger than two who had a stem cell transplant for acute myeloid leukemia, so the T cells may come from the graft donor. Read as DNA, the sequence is TGCGCCAGCAGCTTTAGCGGGGGGGCCGGCAATGAGCAGTTCTTC. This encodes CASSFSGGAGNEQFF.